A single T cell receptor beta chain is shown here with its context. The antigen remains unidentified. In germline, CDR1 is LNHDA, CDR2 SQIVND (reference sequence). V lost 7 bases to trimming and J lost 0 bases, with 19 bases between them. The CDR3 covers 17 residues. This sample was included in a study of cytomegalovirus exposure and HLA in healthy donors. Findings and caveats of the study: For most TCR beta V segments, an earlier analysis put the productive rate at about 87% or about 30% of the time. Per published reports, the classifier diagnosed cytomegalovirus status with high specificity and sensitivity. The number of N-insertions in an Asian-associated ancestry cluster was reportedly below the approximately 690-donor mean in a later analysis.

The PCR had 60 Vbeta and 13 Jbeta primers. Clones were sequenced by immunoSEQ multiplex PCR, and TCRdb holds only the in-frame ones, with some missing. The sample table sets out fewer than 200,000 clones. What was sequenced was PBMCs. The chain joins TRBV19 to TRBJ1-5; D might be TRBD1 (5 bases). This TCR derives from a young man in good health and CMV-seronegative. In DNA, the CDR3 is TGTGCCAGTAAAAGGGAAGACAGCAGGAATAGCAATCAGCCCCAGCATTTT. It encodes CASKREDSRNSNQPQHF.